This T cell receptor (beta chain) was profiled in a study of cytomegalovirus exposure and HLA in healthy donors. V dropped 0 bases and J dropped 6 bases, with 7 bases sitting between them. CDR3 length: 14 residues. Germline V gene data show CDR1 as SGDLS and CDR2 as YYNGEE. The PCR had 60 Vbeta and 13 Jbeta primers. Using immunoSEQ multiplex PCR, the repertoire was profiled, and TCRdb retains in-frame clones only, with some absent. Here the sample spans some 60,000 clones, just under 85% being singletons. Study-level results: The study labeled 164 TCR beta chains cytomegalovirus-associated.

As for this clone: Its target is unknown.

The TCR comes from a man between 35 and 55 years old in good health and CMV-seronegative. The material sequenced was PBMCs. The gene calls are TRBV9 and TRBJ1-6; D possibly corresponds to TRBD1 (6 bases). The CDR3 reads CASSVVGGNSPLHF. The CDR3 bases are TGTGCCAGCAGCGTAGTAGGGGGTAATTCACCCCTCCACTTT. The whole variable domain, filled in from reference TRBV9 and TRBJ1-6, reads DSGVTQTPKHLITATGQRVTLRCSPRSGDLSVYWYQQSLDQGLQFLIQYYNGEERAKGNILERFSAQQFPDLHSELNLSSLELGDSALYFCASSVVGGNSPLHFGNGTRLTVT.